These 11 T cell receptor beta chains were all obtained from the same sample, sequenced in a study of OX40 agonist ivuxolimab in advanced cancers. The protocol was immunoSEQ multiplex PCR, while the TCRdb copy is restricted to in-frame clones and leaves out a portion. Of roughly 41,000 clones in the sample, approximately 82% are singletons; the top ten hold 20% to 25%. Material: CD4+ or CD8+ T cells sorted from blood, obtained in a trial of the OX40 agonist ivuxolimab. These receptors were collected from an adult with an advanced solid tumor such as melanoma, head and neck, liver or kidney cancer.

As regards this clone: The germline gene is not matched at one end of the junction; a read error may be the cause. The rearrangement links TRBV30 to TRBJ1-2, with no clear D. Germline values: CDR1 GTSNPN, CDR2 SVGIG (reference sequence). This CDR3 contains 9 residues. The CDR3 DNA is TGTGCCTGGGGGAGGATCGGCGCCTTC. Its translation: CAWGRIGAF. Using reference TRBV30 and TRBJ1-2 for the parts outside the CDR3, the full variable domain is SQTIHQWPATLVQPVGSPLSLECTVEGTSNPNLYWYRQAAGRGLQLLFYSVGIGQISSEVPQNLSASRPQDRQFILSSKKLLLSDSGFYLCAWGRIGAFGSGTRLTVV.

The DNA for the CDR3 is TGTGCCAGCAGCCTAACGGGAGAGGGGGAGTTCTTC. Protein sequence: CASSLTGEGEFF. The chain links TRBV7-6 to TRBJ2-1; D could derive from TRBD1 or TRBD2 (6 bases each). Germline CDR1 and CDR2: SGHVS and FNYEAQ. Trimming took off 5 bases at V and 14 bases at J, with 16 bases between the two ends. The CDR3 covers 12 residues.

The chain couples TRBV23-1 to TRBJ2-7; D unclear. TRBV23-1 is classed as an ORF, of uncertain function. Trimming removed 2 bases at V and 0 bases at J, with 11 bases between. The CDR3 totals 15 residues. This CDR3 is CASSQRRLSSYEQYF. DNA for the CDR3: TGCGCCAGCAGTCAAAGGCGGCTAAGCTCCTACGAGCAGTACTTC.

The chain's CDR3 is CASSQVMGNEQFF. DNA for the CDR3: TGCGCCAGCAGCCAAGTAATGGGGAATGAGCAGTTCTTC. The chain couples TRBV4-1 to TRBJ2-1; D not resolved. The CDR3 runs 13 residues. Germline CDR1 is MGHRA and CDR2 is YSYEKL. V shed 1 base and J shed 7 bases, with 8 bases lying between them.

This clone was found once. The gene calls are TRBV7-9 and TRBJ2-1, with a possible D match to TRBD1 (6 bases). This CDR3 has 16 residues. The V gene's germline CDR1 is SEHNR and CDR2 FQNEAQ (reference sequence). V was clipped by 4 bases and J by 2 bases, with 15 bases between them. The CDR3 bases are TGTGCCAGCAGCTCATTCGGGACATCGACCTACAATGAGCAGTTCTTC. This sequence encodes CASSSFGTSTYNEQFF.

The chain is built from TRBV4-1 and TRBJ1-1, with 7 bases identical to TRBD1. Trimming at V came to 4 bases and at J to 4 bases, leaving 9 bases not matched to a gene. This CDR3 is built from 15 residues. Germline V gene data show CDR1 as MGHRA and CDR2 as YSYEKL. The chain's CDR3 is CASSPQTAGGTEAFF. CDR3 DNA: TGCGCCAGCAGCCCCCAAACCGCAGGGGGCACTGAAGCTTTCTTT.

This chain links TRBV6-6 with TRBJ1-2; 8 bases fit TRBD1. The V gene's germline CDR1 is MNHNY and CDR2 SVGAGI (reference sequence). The trim removed 7 bases at V and 4 bases at J, leaving 5 bases unmatched. The CDR3 is 13 amino acids. DNA for the CDR3: TGTGCCAGCAAGACAGGGGCGGGCTATGGCTACACCTTC. Residues: CASKTGAGYGYTF.

The chain uses TRBV9 and TRBJ2-1; 8 bases map to TRBD2. CDR1 and CDR2 (germline): SGDLS, YYNGEE. CDR3 length: 13 amino acids. J lost 10 bases, V lost 0 bases, and 3 bases had no gene match. The CDR3 sequence: CASSVETSVEQFF. The CDR3 bases are TGTGCCAGCAGCGTAGAGACTAGCGTCGAGCAGTTCTTC.

This clone was seen only a few times. The chain links TRBV9 to TRBJ2-2; tentatively, D is TRBD1 (6 bases). The CDR3 has 14 residues. Looked up from germline, CDR1 is SGDLS and CDR2 is YYNGEE. V was shortened by 3 bases and J by 2 bases, with 8 bases between the two germline ends. The CDR3 DNA reads as TGTGCCAGCAGCGGGACAGAAAACACCGGGGAGCTGTTTTTT. Its protein product is CASSGTENTGELFF. The full variable domain, its missing parts supplied by reference TRBV9 and TRBJ2-2, is DSGVTQTPKHLITATGQRVTLRCSPRSGDLSVYWYQQSLDQGLQFLIQYYNGEERAKGNILERFSAQQFPDLHSELNLSSLELGDSALYFCASSGTENTGELFFGEGSRLTVL.

This chain uses TRBV7-6 with TRBJ1-2, with TRBD1 matching over 8 bases. The CDR3 consists of 17 residues. The junction had 21 bases not matched to a gene; V was cut back by 11 bases and J by 4 bases. Germline-derived CDR1 and CDR2 are SGHVS and FNYEAQ. CDR3 sequence reads: CAAGGDRGPTFVYGYTF. Written as DNA, the CDR3 is TGTGCCGCCGGGGGTGACAGGGGCCCGACCTTCGTCTATGGCTACACCTTC.

A few counts support this clone. The chain carries TRBV6-6 and TRBJ2-5, with D unresolved. This CDR3 spans 11 amino acids. Germline V CDR1 and CDR2: MNHNY, SVGAGI (reference sequence). V shed 5 bases and J shed 7 bases, with 8 bases lying between them. The CDR3 spells CASSPLVTQYF. The CDR3 nucleotides are TGTGCCAGCAGTCCGCTGGTGACCCAGTACTTC.